This T cell receptor beta chain was retrieved from a study of T cell responses to AZD1222 COVID-19 vaccine. Study-wide results and caveats: Spike-specific TCR breadth and depth went up after people got two AZD1222 doses. Just 5 to 7 people given AZD1222 tested seropositive at baseline. Repertoire sampling occurred only after the peak T cell response.

Concerning this clone itself: What it binds is unknown.

Measured with immunoSEQ multiplex PCR; TCRdb has only the in-frame clones, and not every one. The sample holds about 72,000 clones, approximately 90% seen once. CDR1 is MRHNA and CDR2 is SNTAGT in the germline V gene. Trimming removed 3 bases at V and 6 bases at J, with 11 bases between. The CDR3 runs 13 residues. The sequence came from an adult in good health. V and J are TRBV6-4 and TRBJ1-1; D is unresolved. The material sequenced was peripheral blood, taken on day 0 of AZD1222 vaccination. The chain's CDR3 is CASSEKSSSEAFF. CDR3 bases: TGTGCCAGCAGTGAGAAGTCGTCGTCTGAAGCTTTCTTT.